These T cell receptor beta chains were read from a single sample in a study of T cell changes during pregnancy in multiple sclerosis. Sequenced by immunoSEQ multiplex PCR; TCRdb stores in-frame clones only, minus some. The repertoire holds about 24,000 clones, with around 87% as singletons. The starting material was CD4+ T cells from peripheral blood mononuclear cells, obtained in the second trimester of pregnancy. These receptors were collected from a female donor in good health, enrolled as a control in a pregnancy study. The CDR3 runs from the conserved cysteine through the conserved F or W. The order of the fields is J gene, clone size, V gene, D gene, CDR3 protein, CDR3 DNA. The D gene is left open where the match is weak. Size is omitted from some rows. Given values are once, few, many or a class for expanded clones.

J gene: TRBJ2-2
clone size: once
V gene: TRBV5-1
D gene: NA
CDR3 protein: CASSLERIPGELFF
CDR3 DNA: TGCGCCAGCAGCTTGGAGCGTATCCCCGGGGAGCTGTTTTTT

J gene: TRBJ2-5
clone size: NA
V gene: TRBV28
D gene: NA
CDR3 protein: CASSSLQGQETQYF
CDR3 DNA: TGTGCCAGCAGTTCCCTACAGGGCCAAGAGACCCAGTACTTC

J gene: TRBJ2-5
clone size: once
V gene: TRBV7-9
D gene: TRBD1
CDR3 protein: CASSPSRTGRETQYF
CDR3 DNA: TGTGCCAGCAGCCCCTCCCGGACAGGTCGGGAGACCCAGTACTTC

J gene: TRBJ2-2
clone size: NA
V gene: TRBV30
D gene: TRBD1
CDR3 protein: CAWSGQGGNGELFF
CDR3 DNA: TGTGCCTGGAGCGGACAGGGAGGAAACGGGGAGCTGTTTTTT

J gene: TRBJ1-5
clone size: NA
V gene: TRBV5-1
D gene: NA
CDR3 protein: CASSLTNQPQHF
CDR3 DNA: TGCGCCAGCAGCTTGACAAATCAGCCCCAGCATTTT

J gene: TRBJ2-7
clone size: NA
V gene: TRBV7-9
D gene: NA
CDR3 protein: CASSSRRSSSYEQYF
CDR3 DNA: TGTGCCAGCAGCTCCAGAAGATCTAGCTCCTACGAGCAGTACTTC

J gene: TRBJ2-3
clone size: NA
V gene: TRBV20-1
D gene: NA
CDR3 protein: CSAGMNTQYF
CDR3 DNA: TGCAGTGCTGGCATGAATACGCAGTATTTT

J gene: TRBJ1-2
clone size: once
V gene: TRBV7-8
D gene: TRBD1
CDR3 protein: CASSLGQGGGIGYTF
CDR3 DNA: TGTGCCAGCAGCTTGGGACAGGGGGGTGGTATTGGCTACACCTTC

J gene: TRBJ2-7
clone size: NA
V gene: TRBV9
D gene: TRBD2
CDR3 protein: CASSPDGLAGAYEQYF
CDR3 DNA: TGTGCCAGCAGCCCAGATGGACTAGCGGGTGCCTACGAGCAGTACTTC

J gene: TRBJ2-3
clone size: NA
V gene: TRBV7-6
D gene: TRBD1
CDR3 protein: CASSLGQGRTDTQYF
CDR3 DNA: TGTGCCAGCAGCTTAGGACAGGGACGGACAGATACGCAGTATTTT

J gene: TRBJ1-1
clone size: few
V gene: TRBV5-1
D gene: TRBD1
CDR3 protein: CASSFLTGLNTEAFF
CDR3 DNA: TGCGCCAGCAGCTTCCTGACAGGGCTGAACACTGAAGCTTTCTTT

J gene: TRBJ1-1
clone size: NA
V gene: TRBV18
D gene: NA
CDR3 protein: CASGGQRNTEAFF
CDR3 DNA: TGTGCCAGCGGAGGACAGAGGAACACTGAAGCTTTCTTT

J gene: TRBJ2-7
clone size: NA
V gene: TRBV6-6
D gene: TRBD2
CDR3 protein: CASTPPAGRYEQYF
CDR3 DNA: TGTGCCAGCACCCCCCCAGCGGGGCGCTACGAGCAGTACTTC

J gene: TRBJ1-3
clone size: NA
V gene: TRBV6-1
D gene: NA
CDR3 protein: CASSVSRARDTRYAGNTIYF
CDR3 DNA: TGTGCCAGCAGTGTCTCCCGAGCCCGGGACACGCGTTACGCGGGAAACACCATATATTTT

J gene: TRBJ2-5
clone size: NA
V gene: TRBV7-6
D gene: TRBD1
CDR3 protein: CASSGQGAYGETQYF
CDR3 DNA: TGTGCCAGCAGCGGACAGGGGGCTTACGGGGAGACCCAGTACTTC

J gene: TRBJ2-2
clone size: NA
V gene: TRBV5-1
D gene: NA
CDR3 protein: CASRTGTGELFF
CDR3 DNA: TGCGCCAGCAGGACAGGAACCGGGGAGCTGTTTTTT

J gene: TRBJ2-7
clone size: once
V gene: TRBV29-1
D gene: NA
CDR3 protein: CSVLKTGGGYEQYF
CDR3 DNA: TGCAGCGTCCTAAAAACGGGGGGCGGCTACGAGCAGTACTTC

J gene: TRBJ1-4
clone size: NA
V gene: TRBV5-1
D gene: TRBD1
CDR3 protein: CASSSGQGEKLFF
CDR3 DNA: TGCGCCAGCAGCTCTGGACAGGGGGAAAAACTGTTTTTT

J gene: TRBJ2-5
clone size: NA
V gene: TRBV5-4
D gene: TRBD2
CDR3 protein: CASSLAPGGSETQYF
CDR3 DNA: TGTGCCAGCAGCTTGGCCCCCGGGGGGAGTGAGACCCAGTACTTC

J gene: TRBJ2-7
clone size: NA
V gene: TRBV2
D gene: NA
CDR3 protein: CASSLKHEQYF
CDR3 DNA: TGTGCCAGCAGTCTAAAGCACGAGCAGTACTTC

J gene: TRBJ1-1
clone size: NA
V gene: TRBV6-1
D gene: NA
CDR3 protein: CASTLRGQRTEAFF
CDR3 DNA: TGTGCCAGCACACTACGAGGACAGAGGACTGAAGCTTTCTTT

J gene: TRBJ1-3
clone size: NA
V gene: TRBV29-1
D gene: NA
CDR3 protein: CSVKEGAGFSGNTIYF
CDR3 DNA: TGCAGCGTCAAGGAAGGGGCGGGATTCTCTGGAAACACCATATATTTT

J gene: TRBJ2-2
clone size: NA
V gene: TRBV9
D gene: NA
CDR3 protein: CASSSLVGNTGELFF
CDR3 DNA: TGTGCCAGCAGCTCTCTAGTGGGGAACACCGGGGAGCTGTTTTTT

J gene: TRBJ2-7
clone size: NA
V gene: TRBV28
D gene: NA
CDR3 protein: CASRSGVSYEQYF
CDR3 DNA: TGTGCCAGCAGGTCCGGGGTCTCCTACGAGCAGTACTTC

J gene: TRBJ1-1
clone size: NA
V gene: TRBV19
D gene: NA
CDR3 protein: CASSVRTDEVANTEAFF
CDR3 DNA: TGTGCCAGTAGTGTTCGGACAGACGAAGTTGCGAACACTGAAGCTTTCTTT

J gene: TRBJ1-1
clone size: once
V gene: TRBV12-1
D gene: NA
CDR3 protein: CASSFAHGRDTEAFF
CDR3 DNA: TGTGCCAGCAGCTTTGCCCACGGTCGGGACACTGAAGCTTTCTTT

J gene: TRBJ2-4
clone size: NA
V gene: TRBV2
D gene: TRBD2
CDR3 protein: CASSVIAGLAKNIQYF
CDR3 DNA: TGTGCCAGCAGTGTCATAGCGGGACTAGCCAAAAACATTCAGTACTTC

J gene: TRBJ2-7
clone size: NA
V gene: TRBV6-5
D gene: TRBD2
CDR3 protein: CASSQSSGSSYEQYF
CDR3 DNA: TGTGCCAGCAGCCAATCTAGCGGGAGCTCCTACGAGCAGTACTTC

J gene: TRBJ1-2
clone size: NA
V gene: TRBV5-1
D gene: NA
CDR3 protein: CASSLAGHYGYTF
CDR3 DNA: TGCGCCAGCAGCTTGGCAGGGCACTATGGCTACACCTTC

J gene: TRBJ2-2
clone size: NA
V gene: TRBV7-2
D gene: TRBD2
CDR3 protein: CASSRRTSGNTGELFF
CDR3 DNA: TGTGCCAGCAGCCGAAGGACTAGCGGAAACACCGGGGAGCTGTTTTTT

J gene: TRBJ2-1
clone size: NA
V gene: TRBV9
D gene: TRBD1
CDR3 protein: CASSTRRTGGNNEQFF
CDR3 DNA: TGTGCCAGCAGCACCCGGAGGACAGGGGGAAACAATGAGCAGTTCTTC

J gene: TRBJ1-2
clone size: once
V gene: TRBV28
D gene: NA
CDR3 protein: CATTGRIYGYTF
CDR3 DNA: TGTGCCACGACAGGCAGGATCTATGGCTACACCTTC

J gene: TRBJ1-4
clone size: NA
V gene: TRBV10-2
D gene: TRBD1
CDR3 protein: CASSESGGASGKLFF
CDR3 DNA: TGCGCCAGCAGTGAGTCAGGGGGCGCATCGGGAAAACTGTTTTTT

J gene: TRBJ2-7
clone size: NA
V gene: TRBV5-1
D gene: NA
CDR3 protein: CASSLAGGIGLGGYEQYF
CDR3 DNA: TGCGCCAGCAGCTTGGCTGGGGGGATAGGTCTTGGTGGCTACGAGCAGTACTTC

J gene: TRBJ2-7
clone size: NA
V gene: TRBV27
D gene: TRBD2
CDR3 protein: CASSELGTSVYEQYF
CDR3 DNA: TGTGCCAGCAGTGAATTGGGGACTAGCGTCTACGAGCAGTACTTC

J gene: TRBJ2-2
clone size: few
V gene: TRBV19
D gene: NA
CDR3 protein: CASNYPENTGELFF
CDR3 DNA: TGTGCCAGTAACTACCCGGAAAACACCGGGGAGCTGTTTTTT

J gene: TRBJ1-6
clone size: few
V gene: TRBV6-1
D gene: NA
CDR3 protein: CASSEAETGGGSPLHF
CDR3 DNA: TGTGCCAGCAGTGAAGCGGAGACGGGCGGAGGATCACCCCTCCACTTT

J gene: TRBJ2-7
clone size: NA
V gene: TRBV28
D gene: TRBD2
CDR3 protein: CASSAASGNRYEQYF
CDR3 DNA: TGTGCCAGCAGTGCGGCTAGCGGGAACCGCTACGAGCAGTACTTC

J gene: TRBJ1-3
clone size: medium-sized
V gene: TRBV5-1
D gene: NA
CDR3 protein: CASSPGEGAYGNTIYF
CDR3 DNA: TGCGCCAGCAGCCCCGGGGAGGGAGCTTACGGAAACACCATATATTTT

J gene: TRBJ2-5
clone size: NA
V gene: TRBV7-3
D gene: NA
CDR3 protein: CASSFGGQETQYF
CDR3 DNA: TGTGCCAGCAGCTTCGGGGGCCAAGAGACCCAGTACTTC

J gene: TRBJ2-3
clone size: NA
V gene: TRBV2
D gene: TRBD1
CDR3 protein: CASSGGQGSQYF
CDR3 DNA: TGTGCCAGCAGTGGAGGACAGGGATCGCAGTATTTT

J gene: TRBJ1-4
clone size: NA
V gene: TRBV2
D gene: NA
CDR3 protein: CASGRERGRPEKLFF
CDR3 DNA: TGTGCCAGCGGGAGGGAGAGGGGTCGACCCGAAAAACTGTTTTTT

J gene: TRBJ2-7
clone size: few
V gene: TRBV5-6
D gene: NA
CDR3 protein: CASSSQGISYEQYF
CDR3 DNA: TGTGCCAGCAGCTCCCAGGGGATCTCCTACGAGCAGTACTTC

J gene: TRBJ1-1
clone size: NA
V gene: TRBV6-1
D gene: NA
CDR3 protein: CASRPGGLPEAFF
CDR3 DNA: TGTGCCAGCCGGCCGGGGGGCCTACCTGAAGCTTTCTTT

J gene: TRBJ1-1
clone size: NA
V gene: TRBV28
D gene: NA
CDR3 protein: CASTPIPGAAFF
CDR3 DNA: TGTGCCAGCACCCCAATTCCAGGGGCAGCTTTCTTT